This TCR beta chain emerged from a study of blood T cell repertoires in COVID-19. At the level of the study: Specimens from acute and convalescent COVID-19 originated in the United States, Italy and Spain. Sources were T cells, B-cell-depleted T cells, or PBMCs; the material itself was cDNA or gDNA.

Original analysis: Estimation of nucleated cell counts relied on the amplification of reference gene primers. TCRdb's table, derived via immunoSEQ multiplex PCR, lists solely in-frame clones and lacks some. V, J and clone size reflect that table, while D and trimming were determined from the DNA. This table holds 160,000 or so clones, 80% found once. The V and J ends lost 0 bases and 7 bases respectively, with 21 bases between them. The CDR3 contains 17 residues. CDR1 SGHAT and CDR2 FQNNGV come from the germline V gene. Sample: peripheral blood. The chain employs TRBV11-2 and TRBJ1-2, with a weak D call TRBD1 (6 bases). The receptor was isolated from a man aged 55 to 70 with acute or convalescent COVID-19. The CDR3 bases are TGTGCCAGCAGCTTAGAATGGGTATGGGACACAGGCTCTGGCTACACCTTC. It encodes CASSLEWVWDTGSGYTF.